This T cell receptor (beta chain) was obtained from a study of post-analysis software for immune sequencing data. About the research overall: Relapsing-remitting, secondary progressive and progressive-relapsing multiple sclerosis courses were included. Study-wide points: Controls showed lower frequencies than patients for 5 or 6 TRBV segments, and TRBV5-6, TRBV5-1 and TRBV20-1 were among these.

About this clonotype itself: Its target is unknown.

Researchers reported that TCR beta cDNA libraries carried unique molecular identifiers. The T cell input of 1 to 10 million gave around 540,000 cDNA molecules. MiXCR was run by TCRdb on the PCR reads, yielding one entry per CDR3 protein. Of about 620,000 distinct CDR3 sequences in the sample, roughly 46% were seen once. The CDR3 has 11 residues. Trimming took off 7 bases at V and 6 bases at J, with 10 bases between the two ends. The sequence was collected from a girl between 10 and 17 years old with multiple sclerosis. The source material was blood. The V gene is TRBV12-3 or TRBV12-4, the J gene TRBJ2-7; D possibly matches TRBD1 or TRBD2 (6 bases each). The DNA of the CDR3 is TGTGCCAGCATGGAGGGGGTCGAGCAGTACTTC. Encoded protein: CASMEGVEQYF.